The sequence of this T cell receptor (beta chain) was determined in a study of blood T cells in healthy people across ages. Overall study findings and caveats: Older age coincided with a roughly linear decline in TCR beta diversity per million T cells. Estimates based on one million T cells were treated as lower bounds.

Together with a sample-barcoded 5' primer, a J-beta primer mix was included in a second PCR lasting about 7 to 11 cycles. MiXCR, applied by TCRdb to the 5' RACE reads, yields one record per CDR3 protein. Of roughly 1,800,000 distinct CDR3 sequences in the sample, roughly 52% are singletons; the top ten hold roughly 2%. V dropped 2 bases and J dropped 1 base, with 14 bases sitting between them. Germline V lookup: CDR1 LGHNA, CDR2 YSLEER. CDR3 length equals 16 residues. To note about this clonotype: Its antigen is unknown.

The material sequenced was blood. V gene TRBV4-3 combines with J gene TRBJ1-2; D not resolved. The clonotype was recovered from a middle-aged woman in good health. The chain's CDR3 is CASSQSIFTFNYGYTF. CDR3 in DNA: TGCGCCAGCAGCCAATCAATCTTCACTTTTAACTATGGCTACACCTTC.